The clone carrying this T cell receptor beta chain was observed at least ten times. This specimen belongs to a study of T cells in Graves' hyperthyroidism and ophthalmopathy. Germline CDR1 and CDR2: MDHEN and SYDVKM. V shed 7 bases and J 6 bases; nucleotides not matched to a gene: 5. This CDR3 spans 14 amino acids. Amplified TCR beta CDR3 regions derived from RNA transcripts. The HTBI primer set served for first-round RT-PCR of the TCR CDR3. TCRdb reprocessed the multiplex PCR reads with MiXCR, giving one entry per CDR3 protein. The profile shows around 690,000 distinct CDR3 sequences, 17% of them singletons. Hyperthyroidism was newly diagnosed in patients aged 18 to 65 (duration under 2 months). Diagnosis rested on symptoms, serum thyroxine and TRAb, thyroid ultrasound, and orbital computed tomography. PBMCs were collected from a roughly 10 ml volume of fresh peripheral blood.

The receptor was isolated from a man aged 45-60 years with Graves' hyperthyroidism. Sequencing was done on a sample of blood. The rearrangement uses TRBV28 and TRBJ2-2; 10 bases are shared with TRBD2. The CDR3 reads CASIPGLAPGELFF. DNA for the CDR3: TGTGCCAGCATTCCGGGACTAGCGCCCGGGGAGCTGTTTTTT.